This T cell receptor beta chain was captured in a study of cytomegalovirus exposure and HLA in healthy donors. Points from the study as a whole: The authors later linked a missense DCLRE1C variant to TCR beta V- and J-gene trimming. In a later analysis, fewer than 20,000 TCR beta sequences were associated with HLA alleles at 0.05 false discovery rate. It was confirmed in vitro that a few of the CMV-associated chains were specific for CMV antigens. Cytomegalovirus association was assigned to more than 150 TCR beta chains.

PCR amplification relied on 60 Vbeta primers (plus 13 Jbeta primers). Data came from immunoSEQ multiplex PCR; TCRdb stores just in-frame clones and leaves some out. Seen here are more than 150,000 clones, just under 80% observed once, and the top ten hold around 3.1%. There are a few counts of this clone. Its specificity is not known. The germline gives CDR1 GTSNPN, CDR2 SVGIG (reference sequence). CDR3 length equals 16 residues. V shed 3 bases and J 2 bases; nucleotides not matched to a gene: 9. The sequence was obtained from a woman aged 50 to 65 in good health and CMV-seropositive. This chain connects TRBV30 to TRBJ2-1; 8 positions match TRBD2. Sequencing was performed on PBMCs. The DNA of the CDR3 is TGTGCCTGGAGGGGGGTGAGCGGGAGCCCCTACAATGAGCAGTTCTTC. As protein: CAWRGVSGSPYNEQFF. Based on the CDR3 plus reference TRBV30 and TRBJ2-1, the full variable domain is SQTIHQWPATLVQPVGSPLSLECTVEGTSNPNLYWYRQAAGRGLQLLFYSVGIGQISSEVPQNLSASRPQDRQFILSSKKLLLSDSGFYLCAWRGVSGSPYNEQFFGPGTRLTVL.